This is a list of T cell receptor beta chains from one sample in a study of blood T cell repertoires in COVID-19. Using immunoSEQ multiplex PCR, the repertoire was profiled, and TCRdb retains in-frame clones only, with some absent. The sample has around 250,000 clones, approximately 85% seen once. The sequenced material came from peripheral blood. Source of these receptors: a man in his fifties or sixties with active or convalescent COVID-19. Both conserved end residues are part of each CDR3. A D gene is named only where the DNA matches it firmly. Clone size, where shown, is once, few, many, or a class for clones that have expanded.

V,D,J,size,CDR3,DNA
TRBV20-1,TRBD2,TRBJ2-7,.,CSARSLAEEYF,TGCAGTGCTAGGAGTCTAGCGGAGGAGTACTTC
TRBV9,TRBD2,TRBJ2-3,.,CASSGGRGTDTQYF,TGTGCCAGCAGCGGCGGGAGAGGAACAGATACGCAGTATTTT
TRBV5-1,TRBD1,TRBJ2-7,.,CASSKSRDSYEQYF,TGCGCCAGCAGTAAGTCCCGGGACAGCTACGAGCAGTACTTC
TRBV13,.,TRBJ2-1,.,CASSFLDYASYNEQFF,TGTGCCAGCAGCTTCCTAGACTATGCCTCCTACAATGAGCAGTTCTTC
TRBV2,TRBD1,TRBJ2-3,.,CASSVDRASTDTQYF,TGTGCCAGCAGTGTTGACAGGGCATCCACAGATACGCAGTATTTT
TRBV7-3,TRBD2,TRBJ2-2,.,CASSLLAGGTGELFF,TGTGCCAGCAGCTTACTAGCGGGAGGCACCGGGGAGCTGTTTTTT
TRBV5-1,TRBD2,TRBJ2-1,.,CASSSRASGRASNEQFF,TGCGCCAGCAGCTCGCGGGCTAGCGGGAGGGCCTCTAATGAGCAGTTCTTC
TRBV5-1,TRBD2,TRBJ2-1,.,CASSSRGGANEQFF,TGCGCCAGCAGCTCCCGGGGAGGGGCCAATGAGCAGTTCTTC
TRBV13,TRBD2,TRBJ2-3,.,CASSSLDGTSSTDTQYF,TGTGCCAGCAGCTCCCTCGACGGGACTAGCAGCACAGATACGCAGTATTTT
TRBV18,.,TRBJ1-3,once,CASSQQSYSGNTIYF,TGTGCCAGCTCACAACAGAGTTACTCTGGAAACACCATATATTTT
TRBV28,.,TRBJ1-5,.,CASSLVWGGERPQHF,TGTGCCAGCAGTTTGGTCTGGGGTGGGGAGAGGCCCCAGCATTTT
TRBV5-8,.,TRBJ2-7,few,CASSPWAGTYEQYF,TGTGCCAGCAGCCCATGGGCAGGGACCTACGAGCAGTACTTC
TRBV11-2,.,TRBJ1-1,.,CASSLVQNTEAFF,TGTGCCAGCAGCTTAGTTCAGAACACTGAAGCTTTCTTT
TRBV19,.,TRBJ2-3,.,CASSRGDTTDTQYF,TGTGCCAGTAGCCGGGGGGACACCACAGATACGCAGTATTTT
TRBV2,TRBD1,TRBJ2-7,.,CASRGQGAQGTYEQYF,TGTGCCAGCAGAGGACAGGGGGCTCAAGGGACCTACGAGCAGTACTTC
TRBV7-8,TRBD2,TRBJ2-7,once,CASSSRTSGTYEQYF,TGTGCCAGCAGCTCGCGGACTAGCGGAACCTACGAGCAGTACTTC
TRBV6-5,TRBD2,TRBJ2-7,.,CASRGTSGTSGEQYF,TGTGCCAGCAGGGGGACTAGCGGGACATCTGGGGAGCAGTACTTC
TRBV28,TRBD1,TRBJ1-4,.,CASRDRGAEKLFF,TGTGCCAGTAGGGACAGGGGCGCTGAAAAACTGTTTTTT
TRBV7-6,TRBD2,TRBJ2-1,once,CASSGSSGSYNEQFF,TGTGCCAGCAGCGGATCTAGCGGATCCTACAATGAGCAGTTCTTC
TRBV11-2,.,TRBJ1-1,once,CASSLVSGVQWAFF,TGTGCCAGCAGCTTAGTATCAGGGGTACAATGGGCTTTCTTT
TRBV9,.,TRBJ2-5,.,CASSVGPQETQYF,TGTGCCAGCAGCGTAGGGCCCCAAGAGACCCAGTACTTC
TRBV19,TRBD1,TRBJ1-2,once,CASSTRDRFYGYTF,TGTGCCAGTAGTACACGGGACAGATTCTATGGCTACACCTTC
TRBV14,.,TRBJ1-3,.,CASSQRDRAPGNTIYF,TGTGCCAGCAGCCAGCGCGACAGAGCTCCTGGAAACACCATATATTTT
TRBV2,TRBD1,TRBJ2-7,.,CASSEPGQGYEQYF,TGTGCCAGCAGTGAACCGGGACAGGGGTACGAGCAGTACTTC
TRBV5-1,.,TRBJ1-2,.,CASSFLDSSRGYTF,TGCGCCAGCAGCTTTCTCGACAGCTCAAGGGGCTACACCTTC
TRBV7-8,TRBD1,TRBJ1-2,.,CASSPGQGYYGYTF,TGTGCCAGCAGCCCGGGACAGGGGTACTATGGCTACACCTTC
TRBV19,.,TRBJ1-1,.,CASMKFLRGRNTEAFF,TGTGCCAGTATGAAGTTCCTGCGGGGGCGAAACACTGAAGCTTTCTTT
TRBV15,.,TRBJ1-6,.,CATSRAIGAGGAYNSPLHF,TGTGCCACCAGCAGAGCGATAGGTGCGGGGGGAGCCTATAATTCACCCCTCCACTTT
TRBV7-9,.,TRBJ1-2,.,CASSLGRQAGYTF,TGTGCCAGCAGCTTAGGCCGGCAGGCAGGCTACACCTTC
TRBV3-1/TRBV3-2,TRBD2,TRBJ2-3,.,CASSPRTSGPSTDTQYF,TGTGCCAGCAGCCCTCGGACTAGCGGGCCTAGCACAGATACGCAGTATTTT
TRBV7-2,TRBD1,TRBJ1-2,few,CASSLTGQANYGYTF,TGTGCCAGCAGCTTAACCGGACAGGCCAACTATGGCTACACCTTC
TRBV19,.,TRBJ1-5,once,CATSGDGFQQPQHF,TGTGCAACCTCAGGGGATGGTTTTCAACAGCCCCAGCATTTT
TRBV24-1,.,TRBJ1-2,.,CATSDRAPNPGQLYGYTF,TGTGCCACCAGTGATCGCGCGCCCAACCCCGGACAGCTCTATGGCTACACCTTC
TRBV5-4,.,TRBJ2-1,.,CASSSGARDGSKQFF,TGTGCCAGCAGCTCCGGGGCCCGGGACGGGAGTAAACAGTTCTTC
TRBV14,.,TRBJ1-1,.,CASSRGTEAFF,TGTGCCAGCAGTCGGGGGACTGAAGCTTTCTTT
TRBV2,.,TRBJ2-5,.,CASRGQSKETQYF,TGTGCCAGCAGAGGACAGTCTAAAGAGACCCAGTACTTC
TRBV2,.,TRBJ1-1,many,CASSVYISTEAFF,TGTGCCAGCAGTGTTTATATCAGCACTGAAGCTTTCTTT
TRBV9,.,TRBJ2-1,.,CASSVAARSSNEQFF,TGTGCCAGCAGCGTAGCGGCTAGATCCTCCAATGAGCAGTTCTTC
TRBV18,.,TRBJ1-1,.,CASSNLQGLDTEAFF,TGTGCCAGCTCAAACTTACAGGGCTTAGACACTGAAGCTTTCTTT
TRBV18,.,TRBJ2-1,.,CASSPGTPSLLGNEQFF,TGTGCCAGCTCACCAGGGACACCAAGCCTACTAGGCAATGAGCAGTTCTTC
TRBV28,.,TRBJ2-1,.,CASSKLGEQFF,TGTGCCAGCAGCAAACTCGGTGAGCAGTTCTTC
TRBV20-1,.,TRBJ2-5,.,CSAGEWETQYF,TGCAGTGCTGGGGAGTGGGAGACCCAGTACTTC
TRBV19,.,TRBJ2-7,.,CASSITRGSYEQYF,TGTGCCAGTAGTATTACGCGGGGCTCCTACGAGCAGTACTTC
TRBV5-1,.,TRBJ1-2,.,CASSLAQVPANYGYTF,TGCGCCAGCAGCTTGGCCCAGGTCCCAGCTAACTATGGCTACACCTTC
TRBV30,.,TRBJ1-3,.,CAWRTAGGNTIYF,TGTGCCTGGAGAACAGCAGGCGGAAACACCATATATTTT
TRBV29-1,.,TRBJ1-2,.,CSLQADYGYTF,TGCAGCCTTCAAGCAGACTATGGCTACACCTTC
TRBV19,.,TRBJ2-6,.,CASSGLGAGANVLTF,TGTGCCAGTAGTGGGCTCGGGGCTGGGGCCAACGTCCTGACTTTC
TRBV20-1,.,TRBJ1-1,.,CSARLAEAFF,TGCAGTGCTAGATTAGCTGAAGCTTTCTTT
TRBV10-2,TRBD2,TRBJ2-5,.,CASTLGELAGGETQYF,TGCGCCAGCACCCTGGGGGAACTAGCGGGAGGAGAGACCCAGTACTTC
TRBV30,.,TRBJ1-1,.,CAWSRGGYMNTEAFF,TGTGCCTGGAGCCGGGGAGGTTACATGAACACTGAAGCTTTCTTT
TRBV29-1,.,TRBJ2-4,.,CSVITTTEVPLAKNIQYF,TGCAGCGTTATCACCACCACTGAGGTGCCCTTAGCCAAAAACATTCAGTACTTC
TRBV19,.,TRBJ2-7,.,CASSIAGTVSYEQYF,TGTGCCAGTAGTATCGCGGGGACAGTCTCCTACGAGCAGTACTTC
TRBV11-2,.,TRBJ2-1,few,CASSPGDPTDEQFF,TGTGCCAGCAGTCCAGGGGACCCCACGGATGAGCAGTTCTTC
TRBV19,.,TRBJ2-7,.,CASSIGGPSPYEQYF,TGTGCCAGTAGTATAGGAGGTCCCTCCCCATACGAGCAGTACTTC
TRBV6-2/TRBV6-3,.,TRBJ1-1,.,CASSSIRGDTEAFF,TGTGCCAGCAGTTCAATACGGGGGGACACTGAAGCTTTCTTT
TRBV10-2,TRBD2,TRBJ2-7,.,CASRLPSGSYEQYF,TGCGCCAGCAGACTACCTAGCGGGAGCTACGAGCAGTACTTC
TRBV7-8,.,TRBJ1-2,.,CASSGNRDTYTGGYTF,TGTGCCAGCAGCGGAAACCGGGACACTTATACTGGGGGCTACACCTTC
TRBV19,TRBD2,TRBJ2-1,.,CASSIIARESRGEQFF,TGTGCCAGTAGTATTATAGCGCGGGAGTCCCGCGGGGAGCAGTTCTTC
TRBV4-1,.,TRBJ1-4,.,CASSQYRTGNEKLFF,TGCGCCAGCAGCCAATATCGTACAGGGAACGAAAAACTGTTTTTT